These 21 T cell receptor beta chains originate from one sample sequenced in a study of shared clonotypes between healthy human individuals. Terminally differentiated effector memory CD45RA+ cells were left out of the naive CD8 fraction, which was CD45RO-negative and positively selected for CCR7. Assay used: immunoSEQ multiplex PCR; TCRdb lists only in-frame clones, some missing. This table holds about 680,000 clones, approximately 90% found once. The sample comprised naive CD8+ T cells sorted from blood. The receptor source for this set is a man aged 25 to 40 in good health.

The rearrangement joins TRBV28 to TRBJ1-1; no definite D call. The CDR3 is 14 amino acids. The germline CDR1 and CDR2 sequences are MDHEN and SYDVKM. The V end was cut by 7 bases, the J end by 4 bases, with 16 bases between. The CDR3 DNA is TGTGCCAGCATGGCAGTTCCTGGTCTCACTGAAGCTTTCTTT. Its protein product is CASMAVPGLTEAFF.

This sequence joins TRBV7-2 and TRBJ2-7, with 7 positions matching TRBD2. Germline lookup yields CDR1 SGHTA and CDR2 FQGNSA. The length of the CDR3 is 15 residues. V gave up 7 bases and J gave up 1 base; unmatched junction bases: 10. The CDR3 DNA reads TGTGCCAGCACCCGATGGGAGCGGGGTTCCTACGAGCAGTACTTC. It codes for CASTRWERGSYEQYF.

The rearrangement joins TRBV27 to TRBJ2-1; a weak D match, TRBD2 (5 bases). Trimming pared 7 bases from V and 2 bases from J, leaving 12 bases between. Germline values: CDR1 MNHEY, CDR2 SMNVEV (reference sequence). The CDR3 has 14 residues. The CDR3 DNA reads TGTGCCAGCAATCCCAGCGGAGCCTACAATGAGCAGTTCTTC. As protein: CASNPSGAYNEQFF.

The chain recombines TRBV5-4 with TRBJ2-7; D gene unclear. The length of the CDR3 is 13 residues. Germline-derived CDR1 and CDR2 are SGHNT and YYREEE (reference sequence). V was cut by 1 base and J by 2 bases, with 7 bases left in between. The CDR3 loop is CASSLLPAYEQYF. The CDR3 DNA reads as TGTGCCAGCAGCTTGCTCCCAGCCTACGAGCAGTACTTC.

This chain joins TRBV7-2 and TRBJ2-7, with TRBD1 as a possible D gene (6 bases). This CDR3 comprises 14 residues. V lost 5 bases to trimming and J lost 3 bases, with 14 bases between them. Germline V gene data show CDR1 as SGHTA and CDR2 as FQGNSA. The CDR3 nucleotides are TGTGCCAGCAGCCCTAGCTTGGACAGCTACGAGCAGTACTTC. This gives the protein CASSPSLDSYEQYF.

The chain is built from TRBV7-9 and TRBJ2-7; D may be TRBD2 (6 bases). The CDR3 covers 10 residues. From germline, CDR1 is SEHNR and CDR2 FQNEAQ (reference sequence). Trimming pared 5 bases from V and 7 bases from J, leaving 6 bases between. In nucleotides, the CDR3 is TGTGCCAGCAGCGGGGGGGAGCAGTACTTC. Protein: CASSGGEQYF. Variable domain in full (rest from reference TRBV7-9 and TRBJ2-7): DTGVSQNPRHKITKRGQNVTFRCDPISEHNRLYWYRQTLGQGPEFLTYFQNEAQLEKSRLLSDRFSAERPKGSFSTLEIQRTEQGDSAMYLCASSGGEQYFGPGTRLTVT.

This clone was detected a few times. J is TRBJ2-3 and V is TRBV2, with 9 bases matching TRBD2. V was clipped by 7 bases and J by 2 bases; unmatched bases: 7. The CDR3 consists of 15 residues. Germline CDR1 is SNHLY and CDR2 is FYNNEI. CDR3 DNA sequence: TGTGCCAGCACCACGACTAGCGGTGTCACAGATACGCAGTATTTT. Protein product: CASTTTSGVTDTQYF.

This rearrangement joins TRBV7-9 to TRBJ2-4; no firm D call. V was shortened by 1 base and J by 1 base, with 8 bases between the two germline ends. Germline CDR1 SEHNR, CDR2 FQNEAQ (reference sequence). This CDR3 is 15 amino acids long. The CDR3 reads CASSLVEFAKNIQYF. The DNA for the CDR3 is TGTGCCAGCAGCTTAGTGGAGTTCGCCAAAAACATTCAGTACTTC.

CDR3 bases: TGTGCCAGCAGCTCCTTCCCTGGGGGCGACCCTTATGAAAAACTGTTTTTT. Its protein is CASSSFPGGDPYEKLFF. The V gene is TRBV11-2, the J gene TRBJ1-4; D is perhaps TRBD1 (6 bases). V shed 4 bases and J shed 6 bases, with 21 bases lying between them. The CDR3 covers 17 residues. The germline gives CDR1 SGHAT, CDR2 FQNNGV.

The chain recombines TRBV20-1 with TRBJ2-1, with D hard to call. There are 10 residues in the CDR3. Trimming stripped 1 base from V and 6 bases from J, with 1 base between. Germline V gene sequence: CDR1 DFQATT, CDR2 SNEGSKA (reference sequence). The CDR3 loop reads CSARVNEQFF. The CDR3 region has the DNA TGCAGTGCTAGAGTCAATGAGCAGTTCTTC.

CDR3 nucleotides: TGCAGCGTCCTTGGACATATTGTTACGAGCTCCTACAATGAGCAGTTCTTC. This codes for CSVLGHIVTSSYNEQFF. This chain uses TRBV29-1 with TRBJ2-1; D possibly corresponds to TRBD1 (5 bases). The CDR3 extends over 17 amino acids. The germline V and J ends were trimmed by 6 bases and 0 bases, with 21 bases remaining between them. Germline CDR1 is SQVTM and CDR2 is ANQGSEA.

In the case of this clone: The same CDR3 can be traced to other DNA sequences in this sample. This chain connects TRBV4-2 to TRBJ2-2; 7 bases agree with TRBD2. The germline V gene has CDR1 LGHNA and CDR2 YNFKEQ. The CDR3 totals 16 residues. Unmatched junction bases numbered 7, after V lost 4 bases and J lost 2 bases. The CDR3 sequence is CASSPMGEGNTGELFF. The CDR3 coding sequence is TGTGCCAGCAGCCCCATGGGGGAGGGAAACACCGGGGAGCTGTTTTTT.

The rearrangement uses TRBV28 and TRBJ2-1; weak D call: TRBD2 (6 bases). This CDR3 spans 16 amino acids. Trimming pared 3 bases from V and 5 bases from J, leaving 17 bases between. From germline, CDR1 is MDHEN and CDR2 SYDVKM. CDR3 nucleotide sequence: TGTGCCAGCAGTTTCGCCGGGAGTATAATCGACAATGAGCAGTTCTTC. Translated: CASSFAGSIIDNEQFF. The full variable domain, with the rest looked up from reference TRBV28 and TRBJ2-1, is DVKVTQSSRYLVKRTGEKVFLECVQDMDHENMFWYRQDPGLGLRLIYFSYDVKMKEKGDIPEGYSVSREKKERFSLILESASTNQTSMYLCASSFAGSIIDNEQFFGPGTRLTVL.

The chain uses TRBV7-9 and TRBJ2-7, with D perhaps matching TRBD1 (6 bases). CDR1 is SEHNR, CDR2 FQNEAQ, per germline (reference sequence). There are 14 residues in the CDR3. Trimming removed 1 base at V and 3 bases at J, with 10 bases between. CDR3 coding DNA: TGTGCCAGCAGCTTAGAGACAGGCGTCTACGAGCAGTACTTC. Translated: CASSLETGVYEQYF.

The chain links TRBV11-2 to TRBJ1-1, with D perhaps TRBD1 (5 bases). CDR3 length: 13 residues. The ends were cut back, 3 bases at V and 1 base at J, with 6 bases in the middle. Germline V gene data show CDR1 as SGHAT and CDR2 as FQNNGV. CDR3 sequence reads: CASSFGQNTEAFF. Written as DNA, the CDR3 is TGTGCCAGCAGCTTTGGACAGAACACTGAAGCTTTCTTT.

This CDR3 is CASSLSRGYRGEDYNEQFF. DNA of the CDR3: TGTGCCAGCAGCTTAAGCCGGGGATATCGGGGCGAGGACTACAATGAGCAGTTCTTC. This sequence joins TRBV11-1 and TRBJ2-1, with D perhaps TRBD1 or TRBD2 (5 bases each). The CDR3 consists of 19 residues. CDR1 is SGHAT and CDR2 is FQDESV in the germline V gene (reference sequence). V shed 2 bases and J shed 3 bases, with 23 bases lying between them.

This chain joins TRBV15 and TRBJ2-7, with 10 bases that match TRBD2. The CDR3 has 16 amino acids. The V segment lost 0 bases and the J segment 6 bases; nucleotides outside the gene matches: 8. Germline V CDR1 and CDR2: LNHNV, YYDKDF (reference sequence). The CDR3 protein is CATSRDLGLASGEQYF. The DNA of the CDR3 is TGTGCCACCAGCAGAGATCTGGGACTAGCGTCAGGCGAGCAGTACTTC.

The CDR3 nucleotides read TGTGCCAGCTCCTGGAGCGGGAGCTACGAGCAGTACTTC. This gives the protein CASSWSGSYEQYF. V and J are TRBV6-5 and TRBJ2-7, with 8 bases aligning to TRBD2. This CDR3 spans 13 amino acids. The junction had 6 bases not matched to a gene; V was cut back by 8 bases and J by 3 bases. Per the germline V gene, CDR1 is MNHEY and CDR2 is SVGAGI.

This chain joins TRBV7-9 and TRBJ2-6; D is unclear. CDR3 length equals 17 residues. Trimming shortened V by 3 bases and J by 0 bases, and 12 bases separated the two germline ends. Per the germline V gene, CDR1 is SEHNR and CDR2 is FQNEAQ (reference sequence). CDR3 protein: CASSFDLDGSGANVLTF. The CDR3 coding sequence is TGTGCCAGCAGCTTCGATCTCGATGGCTCTGGGGCCAACGTCCTGACTTTC.

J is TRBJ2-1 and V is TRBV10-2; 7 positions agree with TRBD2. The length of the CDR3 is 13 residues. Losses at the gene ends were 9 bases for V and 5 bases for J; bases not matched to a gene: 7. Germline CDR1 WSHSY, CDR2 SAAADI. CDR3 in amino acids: CASRGLDHNEQFF. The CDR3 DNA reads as TGCGCCAGTCGAGGACTAGACCACAATGAGCAGTTCTTC.

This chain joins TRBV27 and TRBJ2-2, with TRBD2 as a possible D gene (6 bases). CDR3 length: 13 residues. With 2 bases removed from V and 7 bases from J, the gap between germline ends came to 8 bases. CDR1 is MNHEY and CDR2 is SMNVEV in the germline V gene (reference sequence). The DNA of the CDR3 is TGTGCCAGCAGTTTAGGGGGGTTCGGGGAGCTGTTTTTT. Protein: CASSLGGFGELFF.